Listed here are 29 T cell receptor beta chains from one sample, sequenced in a study of blood T cell repertoires in COVID-19. Clones were read by immunoSEQ multiplex PCR, and TCRdb kept only the in-frame ones, dropping some. In the table there are more than 45,000 clones, approximately 90% of which are singletons. Sequenced: peripheral blood. All receptors derive from a man between 65 and 85 years old with acute or convalescent COVID-19.

This clone was recorded once. The chain employs TRBV6-5 and TRBJ1-6, with D possibly being TRBD1 (5 bases). V was clipped by 4 bases and J by 7 bases, with 14 bases between them. The germline V gene has CDR1 MNHEY and CDR2 SVGAGI. The CDR3 length is 15 residues. The CDR3 loop is CASSSGHEVNSPLHF. The CDR3 DNA sequence: TGTGCCAGCAGTTCTGGACATGAGGTGAATTCACCCCTCCACTTT.

The chain employs TRBV5-6 and TRBJ2-4, with TRBD1 matching over 10 bases. Germline V lookup: CDR1 SGHDT, CDR2 YYEEEE. The CDR3 length is 14 residues. J was trimmed by 8 bases and V by 4 bases; bases with no gene match: 6. The CDR3 bases are TGTGCCAGCAGCCCGACAGGGGGCGAGGACATTCAGTACTTC. Residues: CASSPTGGEDIQYF.

The chain couples TRBV21-1 to TRBJ1-2; TRBD1 reflects the table's D call only, with no check against the DNA. TRBV21-1 is flagged as a pseudogene. The CDR3 covers 17 residues. CDR3 sequence: CASSKGLSGTGSGGYTF. CDR3 DNA: TGTGCCAGCAGCAAAGGGCTCTCCGGGACAGGGTCAGGAGGCTACACCTTC.

This sequence joins TRBV19 and TRBJ1-1; D possibly corresponds to TRBD1 (6 bases). Germline CDR1 is LNHDA and CDR2 is SQIVND (reference sequence). This CDR3 has 14 amino acids. V was clipped by 2 bases and J by 6 bases, with 13 bases between them. The CDR3 region has the DNA TGTGCCAGTAGTATACAGGGGCGAAGGGCTGAAGCTTTCTTT. Translation: CASSIQGRRAEAFF.

The chain combines TRBV7-8 with TRBJ1-5; D possibly corresponds to TRBD1 (6 bases). This CDR3 region has 15 residues. V was shortened by 0 bases and J by 2 bases, with 8 bases between the two germline ends. Germline CDR1 SGHVS, CDR2 FQNEAQ. In nucleotides, the CDR3 is TGTGCCAGCAGCTTAGCGGGGGCAGGCAATCAGCCCCAGCATTTT. This encodes CASSLAGAGNQPQHF.

V is TRBV15 and J is TRBJ2-7; TRBD2 is a possible D gene (5 bases). CDR1 is LNHNV and CDR2 is YYDKDF in the germline V gene (reference sequence). V was pared by 5 bases and J by 2 bases, with 13 bases between. The length of the CDR3 is 14 residues. The CDR3 bases are TGTGCCACCAGCCTAGGACTCCCAGCCTACGAGCAGTACTTC. Amino acid sequence: CATSLGLPAYEQYF.

The chain has TRBV7-9 and TRBJ1-3, with TRBD1 matching over 8 bases. This CDR3 is 17 amino acids long. CDR1 is SEHNR and CDR2 is FQNEAQ in the germline V gene (reference sequence). V lost 10 bases to trimming and J lost 0 bases; unmatched junction nucleotides: 14. The chain's CDR3 is CATMRQGRGASGNTIYF. CDR3 DNA: TGTGCCACCATGAGACAGGGGAGAGGGGCCTCTGGAAACACCATATATTTT.

The V call is TRBV6-2 or TRBV6-3, the J call TRBJ2-3; maybe TRBD2 (6 bases). Germline CDR1 MNHEY, CDR2 SVGEGT. V lost 2 bases to trimming and J lost 0 bases, with 18 bases between them. The CDR3 runs 18 residues. CDR3 in amino acids: CASSYPLAEAGSTDTQYF. Written as DNA, the CDR3 is TGTGCCAGCAGTTACCCCCTGGCGGAGGCGGGGAGCACAGATACGCAGTATTTT.

The V and J genes are TRBV19 and TRBJ2-2, with TRBD1 identical over 11 bases. This CDR3 spans 17 amino acids. Germline assignment: CDR1 LNHDA and CDR2 SQIVND (reference sequence). With 5 bases clipped from V and 6 bases from J, the junction kept 11 bases outside the gene matches. The CDR3 sequence: CASSRYGTGGVPGELFF. Written as DNA, the CDR3 is TGTGCCAGTAGTCGCTATGGGACAGGGGGTGTTCCCGGGGAGCTGTTTTTT.

This rearrangement joins TRBV3-1 (or the pseudogene TRBV3-2) to TRBJ2-5; 7 bases agree with TRBD1. CDR3 length: 13 residues. CDR1 and CDR2 (germline): LGHDT, YNNKEL (reference sequence). J gave up 5 bases and V 3 bases, and 3 bases lay outside the gene matches. The CDR3 DNA reads TGTGCCAGCAGCCAGATGACAGGGGAGACCCAGTACTTC. Translated, it gives CASSQMTGETQYF.

The genes are TRBV12-3 or TRBV12-4 and TRBJ2-5, with D unclear. The CDR3 sequence is 13 residues long. V was shortened by 5 bases and J by 5 bases, with 12 bases between the two germline ends. In nucleotides, the CDR3 is TGTGCCAGCAGTCGGCCTACTACGGAGACCCAGTACTTC. This codes for CASSRPTTETQYF.

This rearrangement joins TRBV7-6 to TRBJ1-3; 9 positions match TRBD1. The CDR3 contains 16 residues. The V and J ends lost 5 bases and 3 bases, in that order; junction bases with no gene match: 8. Looked up from germline, CDR1 is SGHVS and CDR2 is FNYEAQ. CDR3 DNA: TGTGCCAGCAGCAAAAACAGGGGGCACGATGGAAACACCATATATTTT. Protein: CASSKNRGHDGNTIYF.

The chain employs TRBV7-3 and TRBJ2-1; 8 bases align to TRBD2. V gave up 4 bases and J gave up 5 bases; unmatched junction bases: 10. The CDR3 spans 16 residues. Looked up from germline, CDR1 is SGHTA and CDR2 is FQGTGA. The DNA of the CDR3 is TGTGCCAGCAGCTCCCATGGAGCGGGGGCCCACAATGAGCAGTTCTTC. Amino acid sequence: CASSSHGAGAHNEQFF.

The chain carries TRBV2 and TRBJ2-3, with 10 bases aligning to TRBD2. The J segment lost 4 bases and the V segment lost 4 bases, leaving 5 bases of the junction unmatched. Germline loops: CDR1 SNHLY, CDR2 FYNNEI. There are 15 residues in the CDR3. CDR3 in amino acids: CASSGSGRVADTQYF. In DNA, the CDR3 is TGTGCCAGCAGTGGAAGCGGGAGGGTGGCAGATACGCAGTATTTT.

The chain is built from TRBV3-1 (or the pseudogene TRBV3-2) and TRBJ2-7, with 7 bases matching TRBD1. The CDR3 extends over 13 amino acids. The V and J ends lost 3 bases and 9 bases, in that order; junction bases with no gene match: 8. Germline V CDR1 and CDR2: LGHDT, YNNKEL (reference sequence). CDR3 sequence reads: CASSQIQGPWQYV. As DNA, the CDR3 is TGTGCCAGCAGCCAGATACAGGGGCCGTGGCAGTACGTC.

This clone was found once. The V call is TRBV10-3, the J call TRBJ1-1, with D possibly matching TRBD1 (5 bases). Germline lookup yields CDR1 ENHRY and CDR2 SYGVKD. The CDR3 sequence is 13 residues long. Trimming took off 10 bases at V and 8 bases at J, with 20 bases between the two ends. The DNA of the CDR3 is TGTGCCACCGAACCAGGGCCGATCGGAGAAGCTTTCTTT. The encoded protein is CATEPGPIGEAFF.

CDR3 loop: CASSYRGRIANQPQHF. CDR3 DNA sequence: TGTGCCAGCAGTTACAGGGGTCGCATTGCCAATCAGCCCCAGCATTTT. The chain links TRBV6-5 to TRBJ1-5; D is possibly TRBD1 (5 bases). The CDR3 is 16 amino acids. CDR1 and CDR2 from the germline V gene are MNHEY and SVGAGI. Trimming took 2 bases from V and 3 from J, leaving 14 bases between them.

J is TRBJ1-4 and V is TRBV3-1 (or the pseudogene TRBV3-2); TRBD1 agrees at 7 bases. Germline values: CDR1 LGHDT, CDR2 YNNKEL (reference sequence). The CDR3 consists of 15 residues. V shed 0 bases and J 6 bases; nucleotides not matched to a gene: 4. The CDR3: CASSQETGCDEKLFF. In DNA form, the CDR3 reads TGTGCCAGCAGCCAAGAGACAGGGTGTGATGAAAAACTGTTTTTT.

In this sample, this clone turned up a few times. The chain couples TRBV28 to TRBJ2-5; D not certain. This CDR3 spans 14 amino acids. With 2 bases removed from V and 2 bases from J, the gap between germline ends came to 9 bases. Germline-derived CDR1 and CDR2 are MDHEN and SYDVKM. The CDR3 nucleotides are TGTGCCAGCAGTTTAGTTTCCCGGCAAGAGACCCAGTACTTC. Its protein product is CASSLVSRQETQYF.

This chain's CDR3 is CASSLGRISYNEQFF. The CDR3 nucleotides read TGTGCCAGCAGCTTAGGGCGGATTAGCTACAATGAGCAGTTCTTC. This chain joins TRBV11-2 and TRBJ2-1; the D is unclear. CDR3 length: 15 residues. Germline loops: CDR1 SGHAT, CDR2 FQNNGV. The ends were cut back, 1 base at V and 3 bases at J, with 10 bases in the middle.

CDR3 protein: CASHGGDGELFF. CDR3 coding DNA: TGTGCCAGCCACGGGGGGGACGGGGAGCTGTTTTTT. The J gene is TRBJ2-2, the V gene TRBV2; TRBD2 matches at 8 bases. Germline lookup yields CDR1 SNHLY and CDR2 FYNNEI. The J segment lost 7 bases and the V segment lost 8 bases, leaving 3 bases of the junction unmatched. CDR3 length: 12 residues.

The V call is TRBV7-2, the J call TRBJ1-1, with D perhaps TRBD1 (5 bases). Trimming cost V 5 bases and J 1 base, with 8 bases left between them. CDR1 and CDR2 (germline): SGHTA, FQGNSA. This CDR3 is 13 amino acids long. This CDR3 is CASSKDRNTEAFF. In nucleotides, the CDR3 is TGTGCCAGCAGCAAAGACAGGAACACTGAAGCTTTCTTT.

V usage is TRBV6-1 and J usage is TRBJ1-4; tentative D call: TRBD1 (6 bases). This CDR3 has 14 residues. CDR1 and CDR2 (germline): MNHNS, SASEGT. V was shortened by 5 bases and J by 7 bases, with 14 bases between the two germline ends. CDR3 DNA: TGTGCCAGCAGTCCACCGGGACACGCTGAAAAACTGTTTTTT. Its translation: CASSPPGHAEKLFF.

The chain couples TRBV15 to TRBJ1-2, with D hard to call. Trimming cost V 4 bases and J 8 bases, with 20 bases left between them. The length of the CDR3 is 15 residues. Germline-derived CDR1 and CDR2 are LNHNV and YYDKDF (reference sequence). CDR3 in DNA: TGTGCCACCAGCACCTCAAAAGCGGGCCTTGAGGGCTACACCTTC. It translates to CATSTSKAGLEGYTF.

There are many counts of this clone. V and J are TRBV4-1 and TRBJ2-1; D possibly corresponds to TRBD2 (7 bases). This CDR3 has 16 residues. V lost 4 bases and J lost 6, with 19 bases in between. Germline loops: CDR1 MGHRA, CDR2 YSYEKL. The CDR3 loop reads CASSLGGQPYLNEQFF. CDR3 nucleotide sequence: TGCGCCAGCAGCCTGGGGGGGCAGCCCTATCTCAATGAGCAGTTCTTC.

The CDR3 loop is CAWGKGQGVLDTQYF. CDR3 nucleotides: TGTGCCTGGGGAAAGGGACAGGGGGTATTAGATACGCAGTATTTT. The chain carries TRBV30 and TRBJ2-3; 11 bases fit TRBD1. CDR1 is GTSNPN and CDR2 is SVGIG in the germline V gene (reference sequence). Losses at the gene ends were 5 bases for V and 5 bases for J; bases not matched to a gene: 9. The CDR3 has 15 amino acids.

CDR3 coding DNA: TGTGCCAGCAGTCGGACTAGCGGGAGTCGGAGCTCCTACAATGAGCAGTTCTTC. Translation gives CASSRTSGSRSSYNEQFF. V and J are TRBV6-6 and TRBJ2-1, with 13 bases matching TRBD2. Germline trimming cut 5 bases from V and 0 bases from J; bases unmatched to any gene: 7. Looked up from germline, CDR1 is MNHNY and CDR2 is SVGAGI (reference sequence). The CDR3 is 18 residues long.

V is TRBV24-1 and J is TRBJ1-1; D is possibly TRBD1 (6 bases). The germline gives CDR1 KGHDR, CDR2 SFDVKD. V lost 5 bases and J 5 bases, leaving 11 bases between the germline ends. The CDR3 is 13 residues long. The CDR3 DNA reads TGTGCCACCAGTGGTACAGGGAGTACTGAAGCTTTCTTT. Amino acid sequence: CATSGTGSTEAFF.

The chain has TRBV4-1 and TRBJ2-7, with 10 positions matching TRBD2. Germline values: CDR1 MGHRA, CDR2 YSYEKL. The CDR3 runs to 19 residues. V was pared by 4 bases and J by 4 bases, with 19 bases of the junction left unmatched. CDR3 amino acids: CASSPVYRGTSASYYEQYF. The CDR3 nucleotides are TGCGCCAGCAGCCCAGTCTACCGAGGGACTAGCGCTAGTTATTACGAGCAGTACTTC.